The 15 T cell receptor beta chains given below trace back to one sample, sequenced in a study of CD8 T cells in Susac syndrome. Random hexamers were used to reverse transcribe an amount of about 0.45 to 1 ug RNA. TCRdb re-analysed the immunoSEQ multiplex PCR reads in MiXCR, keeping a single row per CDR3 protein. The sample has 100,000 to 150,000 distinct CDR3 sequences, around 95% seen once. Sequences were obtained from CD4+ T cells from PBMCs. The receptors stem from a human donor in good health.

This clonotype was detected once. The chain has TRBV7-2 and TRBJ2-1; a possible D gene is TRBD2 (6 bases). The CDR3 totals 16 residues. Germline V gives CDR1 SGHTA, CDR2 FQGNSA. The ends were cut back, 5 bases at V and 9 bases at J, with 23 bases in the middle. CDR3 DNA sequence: TGTGCCAGCAGCCCACACTCGGGGTCGGTTAGCGGTGAGCAGTTCTTC. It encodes CASSPHSGSVSGEQFF.

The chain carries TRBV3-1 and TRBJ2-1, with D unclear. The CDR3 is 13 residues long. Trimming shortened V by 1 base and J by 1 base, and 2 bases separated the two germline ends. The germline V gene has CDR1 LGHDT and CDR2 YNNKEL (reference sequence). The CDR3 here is CASSQASYNEQFF. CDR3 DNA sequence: TGTGCCAGCAGCCAAGCGTCCTACAATGAGCAGTTCTTC.

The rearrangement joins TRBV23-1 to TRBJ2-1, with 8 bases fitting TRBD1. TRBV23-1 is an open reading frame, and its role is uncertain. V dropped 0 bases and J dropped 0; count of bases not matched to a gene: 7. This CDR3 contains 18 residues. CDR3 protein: CASSQSTRTGSSYNEQFF. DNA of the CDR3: TGCGCCAGCAGTCAATCAACTCGGACAGGGAGCTCCTACAATGAGCAGTTCTTC.

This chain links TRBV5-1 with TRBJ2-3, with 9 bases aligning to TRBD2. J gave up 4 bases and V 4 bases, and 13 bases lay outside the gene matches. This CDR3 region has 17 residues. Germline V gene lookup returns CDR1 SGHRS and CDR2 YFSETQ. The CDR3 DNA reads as TGCGCCAGCAGCCCGGGTCGGGTAGCGGGAGTTGCAGATACGCAGTATTTT. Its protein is CASSPGRVAGVADTQYF.

CDR3 sequence reads: CASSPGLFGGYTF. Here the CDR3 DNA reads TGTGCCAGCAGTCCCGGACTCTTCGGGGGCTACACCTTC. The chain has TRBV28 and TRBJ1-2; D call uncertain. This CDR3 spans 13 amino acids. Deletions cut 5 bases from V and 8 bases from J, with 15 bases between. Germline CDR1 is MDHEN and CDR2 is SYDVKM.

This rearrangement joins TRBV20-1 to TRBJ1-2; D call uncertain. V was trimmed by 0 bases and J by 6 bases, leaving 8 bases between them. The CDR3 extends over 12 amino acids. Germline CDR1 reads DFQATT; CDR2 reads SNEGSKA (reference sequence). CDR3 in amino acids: CSARERGDGYTF. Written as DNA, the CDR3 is TGCAGTGCTAGAGAACGGGGTGATGGCTACACCTTC.

The CDR3, as DNA: TGTGCCAGCAGCTTCAACAGGGAGAGCTCCCAGTACTTC. It translates to CASSFNRESSQYF. The rearrangement uses TRBV5-4 and TRBJ2-5; possibly TRBD1 for D (6 bases). Germline V CDR1 and CDR2: SGHNT, YYREEE (reference sequence). The CDR3 spans 13 residues. V was clipped by 2 bases and J by 9 bases, with 14 bases between them.

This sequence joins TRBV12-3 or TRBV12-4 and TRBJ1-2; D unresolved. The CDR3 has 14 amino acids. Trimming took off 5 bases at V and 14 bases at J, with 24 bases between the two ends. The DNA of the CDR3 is TGTGCCAGCAGTCAGGCAACCTCGGGTGGCTATTATACCTTC. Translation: CASSQATSGGYYTF.

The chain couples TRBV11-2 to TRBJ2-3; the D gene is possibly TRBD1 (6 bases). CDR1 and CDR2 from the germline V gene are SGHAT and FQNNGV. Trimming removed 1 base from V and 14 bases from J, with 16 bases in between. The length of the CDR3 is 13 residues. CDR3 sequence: CASSLGPQGRGYF. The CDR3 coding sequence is TGTGCCAGCAGCTTAGGCCCACAGGGCCGAGGGTATTTT.

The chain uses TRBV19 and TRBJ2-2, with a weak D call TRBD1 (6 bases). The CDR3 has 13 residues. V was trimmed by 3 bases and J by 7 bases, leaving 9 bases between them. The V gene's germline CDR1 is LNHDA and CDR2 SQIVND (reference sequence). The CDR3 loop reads CASSMGAIGELFF. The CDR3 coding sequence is TGTGCCAGTAGTATGGGGGCCATCGGGGAGCTGTTTTTT.

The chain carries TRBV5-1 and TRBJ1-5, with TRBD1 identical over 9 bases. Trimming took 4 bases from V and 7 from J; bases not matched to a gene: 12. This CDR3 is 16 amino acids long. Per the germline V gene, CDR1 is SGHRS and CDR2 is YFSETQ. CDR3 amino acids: CASSVGLTGGQQPQHF. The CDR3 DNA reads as TGCGCCAGCAGCGTGGGCCTGACAGGGGGACAACAGCCCCAGCATTTT.

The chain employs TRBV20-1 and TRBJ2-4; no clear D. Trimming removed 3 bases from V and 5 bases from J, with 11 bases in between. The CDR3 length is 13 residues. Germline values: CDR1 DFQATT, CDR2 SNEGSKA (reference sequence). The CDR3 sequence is CSASEVIENIQYF. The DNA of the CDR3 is TGCAGTGCTAGTGAAGTCATCGAAAACATTCAGTACTTC.

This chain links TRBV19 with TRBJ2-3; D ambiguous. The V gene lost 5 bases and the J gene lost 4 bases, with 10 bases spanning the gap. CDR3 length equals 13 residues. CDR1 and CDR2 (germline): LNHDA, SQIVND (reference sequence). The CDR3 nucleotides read TGTGCCAGTAGTCCCCCCGCGCCAGATACGCAGTATTTT. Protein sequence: CASSPPAPDTQYF.

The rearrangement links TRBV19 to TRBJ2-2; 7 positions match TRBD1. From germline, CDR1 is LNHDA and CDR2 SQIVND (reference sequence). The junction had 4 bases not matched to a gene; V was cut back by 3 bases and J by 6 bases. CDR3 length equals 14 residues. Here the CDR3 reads CASSMGQGAGELFF. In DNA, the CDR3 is TGTGCCAGTAGTATGGGGCAGGGGGCCGGGGAGCTGTTTTTT.

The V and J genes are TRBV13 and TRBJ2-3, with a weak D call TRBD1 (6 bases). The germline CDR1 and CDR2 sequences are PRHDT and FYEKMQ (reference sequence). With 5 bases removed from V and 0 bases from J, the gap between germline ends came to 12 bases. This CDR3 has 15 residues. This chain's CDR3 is CASSAPRGSTDTQYF. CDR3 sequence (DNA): TGTGCCAGCAGCGCCCCTAGGGGGAGCACAGATACGCAGTATTTT. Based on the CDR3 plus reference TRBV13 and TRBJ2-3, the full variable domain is AAGVIQSPRHLIKEKRETATLKCYPIPRHDTVYWYQQGPGQDPQFLISFYEKMQSDKGSIPDRFSAQQFSDYHSELNMSSLELGDSALYFCASSAPRGSTDTQYFGPGTRLTVL.